This is a list of T cell receptor beta chains from one sample in a study of blood T cell repertoires in COVID-19. TCRdb keeps only in-frame clones here, not all; method: immunoSEQ multiplex PCR. The sample has under 200,000 clones, 82% seen once; the top ten hold 15% to 20%. Material for sequencing was PBMCs or T cells enriched from blood (not recorded which). The receptors originated from a man aged 60 to 69 who had recovered from COVID-19. Both conserved end residues are part of each CDR3.

V: TRBV5-5
J: TRBJ1-5
length: 14
CDR3: CASSFQGSNQPQHF

V: TRBV6-5
J: TRBJ1-5
length: 16
CDR3: CASSYSGGQGHQPQHF

V: TRBV19
J: TRBJ1-1
length: 13
CDR3: CASSPGLRTEAFF

V: TRBV5-5
J: TRBJ2-1
length: 15
CDR3: CASSRREFTIDEQFF

V: TRBV19
J: TRBJ1-2
length: 15
CDR3: CASSTDREANYGYTF

V: TRBV7-9
J: TRBJ1-2
length: 12
CDR3: CASRHRGNGYTF

V: TRBV2
J: TRBJ1-2
length: 15
CDR3: CARGTGEDLGYGYTF

V: TRBV29-1
J: TRBJ1-4
length: 13
CDR3: CSVLQSGTAGLFF

V: TRBV7-9
J: TRBJ2-5
length: 17
CDR3: CASSLERGLRREETQYF

V: TRBV5-4
J: TRBJ2-7
length: 14
CDR3: CASSATGGIYEQYF

V: TRBV3-1/TRBV3-2
J: TRBJ2-1
length: 14
CDR3: CASSQVARAIEQFF

V: TRBV7-9
J: TRBJ2-5
length: 13
CDR3: CASSRQARETQYF

V: TRBV7-9
J: TRBJ2-7
length: 18
CDR3: CASSLAPIRDRGRYEQYF

V: TRBV5-5
J: TRBJ2-1
length: 15
CDR3: CASSPRTPTWNEQFF

V: TRBV5-4
J: TRBJ2-4
length: 15
CDR3: CASSRTSGTKNIQYF

V: TRBV27
J: TRBJ2-7
length: 16
CDR3: CASSLGGYGGGYEQYF